This T cell receptor (beta chain) emerged from a study of beta chain features in type 1 diabetes. General study results and limits: Sequencing used cDNA, and cells with high TCR expression could therefore be over-represented.

This clone has just a few counts. What it recognizes is unknown. A sort by CD45RO/CCR7/CD25/CD127/CD95/CD27 yielded CD4+ naive, central memory, regulatory and stem cell-like memory cells. Investigators reverse transcribed all isolated RNA, so they sequenced expressed TCRB transcripts. Repertoires were generated with immunoSEQ multiplex PCR, while TCRdb's copy carries only in-frame clones and drops some. The sample lists under 400,000 clones, around 12% occurring once. The CDR3 consists of 14 residues. V shed 5 bases and J 3 bases; nucleotides not matched to a gene: 5. Germline CDR1 and CDR2: MNHNS and SASEGT.

Source material: naive CD4+ T cells from blood. The chain recombines TRBV6-1 with TRBJ2-7; 9 positions match TRBD2. The receptor's source is a man aged 18 to 30 in good health. CDR3 nucleotides: TGTGCCAGCAGTCTAGCGGGGACGAACTACGAGCAGTACTTC. The encoded protein is CASSLAGTNYEQYF.